This TCR beta chain was recorded in a study of cytomegalovirus exposure and HLA in healthy donors. Study overall: As released early, the data held roughly 85 million unique TCRs from HLA-typed donors. The study's findings and limits: The study put roughly 160 TCR beta chains on its list as cytomegalovirus-associated. TCR beta V- and J-gene trimming was later associated with a missense DCLRE1C variant.

A multiplex PCR was run with 60 Vbeta primers and 13 Jbeta primers. Libraries were prepared by immunoSEQ multiplex PCR; TCRdb keeps only in-frame clonotypes and omits some of them. The sample yields fewer than 150,000 clones, more than 80% seen once. Remarks on this clone: Its antigen is still unknown.

In germline, CDR1 is SQVTM, CDR2 ANQGSEA. Trimming removed 7 bases at V and 4 bases at J, with 14 bases between. The CDR3 spans 13 residues. This receptor was identified in a man between 35 and 55 years old in good health and CMV-seronegative. This chain links TRBV29-1 with TRBJ1-5, with a possible D match to TRBD1 (6 bases). Sequences were obtained from PBMCs. CDR3 region: CSAQQGLNQPQHF. CDR3 DNA sequence: TGCAGCGCCCAACAGGGTTTGAATCAGCCCCAGCATTTT. The full variable domain, completed using reference TRBV29-1 and TRBJ1-5, is SAVISQKPSRDICQRGTSLTIQCQVDSQVTMMFWYRQQPGQSLTLIATANQGSEATYESGFVIDKFPISRPNLTFSTLTVSNMSPEDSSIYLCSAQQGLNQPQHFGDGTRLSIL.